This TCR beta chain was recovered during a study of blood T cells in healthy people across ages. General study points: PBMC samples, being unsorted, prevented any conclusive comparison of naive and antigen-experienced cells.

Germline V gene lookup returns CDR1 SGHTA and CDR2 FQGNSA. The CDR3 is made up of 15 amino acids. V dropped 7 bases and J dropped 2 bases, with 15 bases sitting between them. A note on this clonotype: The antigen is undetermined.

For the second PCR, which ran for about 6 to 11 cycles, a sample-barcoded 5' primer and a J-beta primer mix were used. TCRdb re-analysed the 5' RACE reads in MiXCR, keeping a single row per CDR3 protein. The sample includes 1.5 million to 2 million distinct CDR3 sequences, just under 50% seen only once; the top ten take about 2.1%. Sequencing was done on a sample of blood. The rearrangement links TRBV7-2 to TRBJ2-1, with a tentative D call TRBD2 (5 bases). This clonotype was obtained from a middle-aged woman in good health. As DNA, the CDR3 is TGTGCCAGCAACTTCTCGGTCGGGGCCTACAATGAGCAGTTCTTC. The encoded protein is CASNFSVGAYNEQFF. Supplemented by reference TRBV7-2 and TRBJ2-1, the full variable domain reads GAGVSQSPSNKVTEKGKDVELRCDPISGHTALYWYRQSLGQGLEFLIYFQGNSAPDKSGLPSDRFSAERTGGSVSTLTIQRTQQEDSAVYLCASNFSVGAYNEQFFGPGTRLTVL.